The 27 T cell receptor beta chains in this list originate from one sample, sequenced in a study of CD8 T cells in Susac syndrome (dated by TCRdb to about 2019). To prepare the library, the immunoSEQ multiplex PCR assay was applied. RNA was extracted with the RNeasy kit and about 0.5 to 1 ug was reverse transcribed using random hexamers. TCRdb itself trimmed the public reads at Q25 with fastp, ran MiXCR and retained productive beta chains. Every entry covers one CDR3 protein and lists the most common genes and DNA from its rows. Here the sample has 100,000 to 150,000 distinct CDR3 sequences; roughly 94% occur a single time. Around 0.27% of the sample is held by the ten biggest clonotypes. The sequencing sample was made of CD8+ T cells from PBMCs. All receptors come from a human donor with Susac syndrome.

The V call is TRBV9, the J call TRBJ1-2; 8 bases line up with TRBD1. Germline CDR1 and CDR2: SGDLS and YYNGEE. The J segment lost 8 bases and the V segment lost 9 bases, leaving 21 bases of the junction unmatched. There are 16 residues in the CDR3. CDR3 sequence reads: CATSSGGAALWWGYTF. For the CDR3, the DNA is TGTGCCACTTCCTCAGGGGGCGCGGCGCTTTGGTGGGGCTACACCTTC.

The genes are TRBV27 and TRBJ1-1; TRBD1 matches at 10 bases. The V gene end was trimmed by 5 bases and the J gene end by 1 base; junction bases not matched to a gene: 1. The V gene's germline CDR1 is MNHEY and CDR2 SMNVEV (reference sequence). This CDR3 comprises 14 residues. The CDR3 is CASSDRGQNTEAFF. DNA of the CDR3: TGTGCCAGCAGTGACAGGGGGCAGAACACTGAAGCTTTCTTT.

CDR3 loop: CASSSTGTGGGETQYF. The CDR3 DNA reads TGTGCCAGCAGCTCTACCGGGACAGGGGGCGGAGAGACCCAGTACTTC. This chain joins TRBV7-9 and TRBJ2-5; 12 bases map to TRBD1. With V trimmed by 4 bases and J by 4 bases, 7 bases remained unmatched. Germline CDR1 is SEHNR and CDR2 is FQNEAQ (reference sequence). The CDR3 consists of 16 residues. Full variable domain (missing parts from reference TRBV7-9 and TRBJ2-5): DTGVSQNPRHKITKRGQNVTFRCDPISEHNRLYWYRQTLGQGPEFLTYFQNEAQLEKSRLLSDRFSAERPKGSFSTLEIQRTEQGDSAMYLCASSSTGTGGGETQYFGPGTRLLVL.

This chain joins TRBV9 and TRBJ1-1; D is perhaps TRBD1 (5 bases). The V end was cut by 3 bases, the J end by 4 bases, with 13 bases between. The CDR3 extends over 14 amino acids. Germline assignment: CDR1 SGDLS and CDR2 YYNGEE. The CDR3 sequence: CASSGRESGTEAFF. CDR3 DNA sequence: TGTGCCAGCAGCGGCAGGGAGAGTGGCACTGAAGCTTTCTTT.

This rearrangement joins TRBV29-1 to TRBJ1-2; TRBD1 aligns across 9 bases. From germline, CDR1 is SQVTM and CDR2 ANQGSEA. The CDR3 extends over 13 amino acids. V dropped 5 bases and J dropped 6; count of bases not matched to a gene: 7. The CDR3 DNA is TGCAGCGTTCTTCGGACAGGGGCAGATGGCTACACCTTC. It is translated as CSVLRTGADGYTF. Full variable domain (missing parts from reference TRBV29-1 and TRBJ1-2): SAVISQKPSRDICQRGTSLTIQCQVDSQVTMMFWYRQQPGQSLTLIATANQGSEATYESGFVIDKFPISRPNLTFSTLTVSNMSPEDSSIYLCSVLRTGADGYTFGSGTRLTVV.

The chain combines TRBV29-1 with TRBJ2-7; D is perhaps TRBD2 (5 bases). The CDR3 loop spans 12 amino acids. Trimming shortened V by 5 bases and J by 2 bases, and 10 bases separated the two germline ends. Looked up from germline, CDR1 is SQVTM and CDR2 is ANQGSEA. The CDR3 sequence is CSVLEAAYEQYF. Here the CDR3 DNA reads TGCAGCGTTCTGGAGGCGGCCTACGAGCAGTACTTC.

This clonotype was found once. V usage is TRBV4-3 and J usage is TRBJ1-6; no firm D call. The germline gives CDR1 LGHNA, CDR2 YSLEER. V was clipped by 0 bases and J by 8 bases, with 14 bases between them. The CDR3 is made up of 16 amino acids. CDR3 coding DNA: TGCGCCAGCAGCCAAGATTGGGCAGGAGACTATTCACCCCTCCACTTT. Translation gives CASSQDWAGDYSPLHF.

The V call is TRBV30, the J call TRBJ2-5, with D maybe TRBD1 (6 bases). This CDR3 is built from 13 residues. Trimming removed 8 bases from V and 7 bases from J, with 20 bases in between. Germline-derived CDR1 and CDR2 are GTSNPN and SVGIG (reference sequence). The CDR3 nucleotides read TGTGCCGCAAAAGACAGGACTGGGTGGACCCAGTACTTC. Protein: CAAKDRTGWTQYF.

CDR3 DNA: TGTGCCAGCAGCGCTTCCGGGACCAACTATGAGGCGACCCAGTACTTC. Its protein product is CASSASGTNYEATQYF. The chain links TRBV13 to TRBJ2-5; D tentatively reads TRBD1 or TRBD2 (5 bases each). The germline CDR1 and CDR2 sequences are PRHDT and FYEKMQ (reference sequence). Trimming stripped 5 bases from V and 7 bases from J, with 23 bases between. This CDR3 region has 16 residues.

The CDR3 spells CSADIPGGSYEQYF. The CDR3 DNA is TGCAGTGCTGACATTCCTGGCGGCTCCTACGAGCAGTACTTC. This chain joins TRBV20-1 and TRBJ2-7; D gene unclear. The germline V gene has CDR1 DFQATT and CDR2 SNEGSKA (reference sequence). Between the trimmed V and J ends, which lost 5 bases and 0 bases, there was a span of 14 bases. The CDR3 spans 14 residues.

This chain connects TRBV20-1 to TRBJ2-5; 13 bases match TRBD2. The CDR3 is made up of 17 amino acids. The germline CDR1 and CDR2 sequences are DFQATT and SNEGSKA (reference sequence). The CDR3 region has the DNA TGCAGGGCCGCTGATACTTTACTAGCGGGGGGGCGGGAGACCCAGTACTTC. It is translated as CRAADTLLAGGRETQYF.

This clonotype came up once. The chain is built from TRBV12-3 or TRBV12-4 and TRBJ2-2; maybe TRBD2 (5 bases). This CDR3 contains 14 residues. DNA of the CDR3: TGTGCAAGCGGTTCCGGACTTCCCCACGGGGAGCTGTTTTTT. This encodes CASGSGLPHGELFF.

As regards this clonotype: At one end the junction does not follow the germline gene, possibly because of a read error. This sequence joins TRBV19 and TRBJ2-7; D is undetermined. The CDR3 sequence is 8 residues long. Germline V CDR1 and CDR2: LNHDA, SQIVND (reference sequence). The CDR3 region has the DNA TGTGCCAGTAGTACCCTCCACTTC. It yields the protein CASSTLHF.

CDR3 coding DNA: TGCAGTGCTAGAGATTCACAGGGGACGGATGAAAAACTGTTTTTT. As protein: CSARDSQGTDEKLFF. V and J are TRBV20-1 and TRBJ1-4; 7 positions agree with TRBD1. Germline trimming cut 0 bases from V and 6 bases from J; bases unmatched to any gene: 7. The CDR3 is 15 residues long. CDR1 and CDR2 from the germline V gene are DFQATT and SNEGSKA (reference sequence).

CDR3 residues: CASSLGEKETQYF. The CDR3 DNA reads TGTGCCAGCAGCTTAGGGGAGAAAGAGACCCAGTACTTC. This chain uses TRBV13 with TRBJ2-5; D uncertain. The length of the CDR3 is 13 residues. V gave up 0 bases and J gave up 3 bases, with 5 bases separating them. Looked up from germline, CDR1 is PRHDT and CDR2 is FYEKMQ (reference sequence).

The rearrangement joins TRBV7-9 to TRBJ2-3; 10 positions match TRBD2. The germline CDR1 and CDR2 sequences are SEHNR and FQNEAQ (reference sequence). CDR3 length equals 15 residues. The V gene end was trimmed by 3 bases and the J gene end by 1 base; junction bases not matched to a gene: 1. The CDR3 region has the DNA TGTGCCAGCAGCTTTGGACTAGCGGGCACAGATACGCAGTATTTT. Residues: CASSFGLAGTDTQYF.

The gene calls are TRBV19 and TRBJ1-5, with D unclear. The CDR3 is 15 residues long. The germline V and J ends were trimmed by 5 bases and 2 bases, with 13 bases remaining between them. CDR1 LNHDA and CDR2 SQIVND come from the germline V gene (reference sequence). CDR3: CASSLGIGGNQPQHF. The CDR3 nucleotides read TGTGCCAGTAGTCTGGGGATAGGAGGCAATCAGCCCCAGCATTTT.

CDR3 amino acids: CASNPDRGTVSYNEQFF. The CDR3 bases are TGTGCCAGCAACCCGGACAGGGGTACCGTCTCCTACAATGAGCAGTTCTTC. The J gene is TRBJ2-1, the V gene TRBV27; 9 positions match TRBD1. Germline-derived CDR1 and CDR2 are MNHEY and SMNVEV (reference sequence). CDR3 size: 17 residues. The trim removed 7 bases at V and 0 bases at J, leaving 10 bases unmatched.

The genes are TRBV13 and TRBJ1-1; D remains unclear. This CDR3 has 14 amino acids. The germline gives CDR1 PRHDT, CDR2 FYEKMQ (reference sequence). V was shortened by 6 bases and J by 3 bases, with 14 bases between the two germline ends. This CDR3 reads CASRSTEGDTEAFF. CDR3 DNA sequence: TGTGCCAGCAGATCCACAGAGGGCGACACTGAAGCTTTCTTT.

The V and J genes are TRBV12-3 or TRBV12-4 and TRBJ2-2; D uncertain. V lost 7 bases to trimming and J lost 2 bases, with 14 bases between them. The CDR3 runs 15 residues. CDR3 nucleotides: TGTGCCAGCATCTACTCGGCCCCCAACACCGGGGAGCTGTTTTTT. Translating it yields CASIYSAPNTGELFF.

This rearrangement joins TRBV5-4 to TRBJ2-1; D remains unclear. Trimming left V 4 bases short and J 2 bases short, with 7 bases between. CDR1 SGHNT and CDR2 YYREEE come from the germline V gene (reference sequence). This CDR3 has 13 residues. The CDR3 loop is CASSLWPYNEQFF. In nucleotides, the CDR3 is TGTGCCAGCAGCCTATGGCCCTACAATGAGCAGTTCTTC. Full variable domain (remainder filled in from reference TRBV5-4 and TRBJ2-1): ETGVTQSPTHLIKTRGQQVTLRCSSQSGHNTVSWYQQALGQGPQFIFQYYREEENGRGNFPPRFSGLQFPNYSSELNVNALELDDSALYLCASSLWPYNEQFFGPGTRLTVL.

This clonotype has only one observation. The gene calls are TRBV12-3 or TRBV12-4 and TRBJ2-5; 7 bases agree with TRBD1. J was trimmed by 2 bases and V by 5 bases; bases with no gene match: 8. The CDR3 is 15 residues long. In DNA, the CDR3 is TGTGCCAGCAGTAGAGAACAGGGGATACAAGAGACCCAGTACTTC. As protein: CASSREQGIQETQYF.

This chain uses TRBV18 with TRBJ1-1; D not certain. Germline CDR1 KGHSH, CDR2 LQKENI. The CDR3 has 13 residues. Deletions cut 3 bases from V and 6 bases from J, with 11 bases between. DNA for the CDR3: TGTGCCAGCTCACCCCTGGGTTCGGCTGAAGCTTTCTTT. This gives the protein CASSPLGSAEAFF.

The chain couples TRBV19 to TRBJ2-5; D uncertain. V lost 3 bases, J lost 5 bases, and 10 bases lay in between. Germline V gene data show CDR1 as LNHDA and CDR2 as SQIVND (reference sequence). The CDR3 totals 13 residues. CDR3: CASSISGPETQYF. CDR3 DNA sequence: TGTGCCAGTAGTATTTCTGGTCCGGAGACCCAGTACTTC. The variable domain in full, completed from reference TRBV19 and TRBJ2-5, reads DGGITQSPKYLFRKEGQNVTLSCEQNLNHDAMYWYRQDPGQGLRLIYYSQIVNDFQKGDIAEGYSVSREKKESFPLTVTSAQKNPTAFYLCASSISGPETQYFGPGTRLLVL.

V and J are TRBV5-4 and TRBJ2-7, with D perhaps assigned TRBD1 or TRBD2 (5 bases each). V lost 4 bases to trimming and J lost 1 base, with 12 bases between them. Per germline, CDR1 SGHNT and CDR2 YYREEE (reference sequence). This CDR3 comprises 14 residues. The DNA for the CDR3 is TGTGCCAGCAGCGACCGGGACGCATCCTACGAGCAGTACTTC. Translating gives CASSDRDASYEQYF. Supplemented by reference TRBV5-4 and TRBJ2-7, the full variable domain reads ETGVTQSPTHLIKTRGQQVTLRCSSQSGHNTVSWYQQALGQGPQFIFQYYREEENGRGNFPPRFSGLQFPNYSSELNVNALELDDSALYLCASSDRDASYEQYFGPGTRLTVT.

This chain links TRBV6-6 with TRBJ2-5; a possible D gene is TRBD2 (6 bases). The CDR3 length is 15 residues. Germline V gene sequence: CDR1 MNHNY, CDR2 SVGAGI (reference sequence). V lost 2 bases, J lost 2 bases, and 12 bases lay in between. DNA of the CDR3: TGTGCCAGCAGTTACAGCGGGTCGACTCAAGAGACCCAGTACTTC. This sequence encodes CASSYSGSTQETQYF.

The chain combines TRBV9 with TRBJ1-2, with TRBD1 as a possible D gene (5 bases). CDR1 is SGDLS and CDR2 is YYNGEE in the germline V gene. V was trimmed by 0 bases and J by 8 bases, leaving 14 bases between them. The CDR3 runs to 14 residues. The CDR3 loop is CASSVGSGRHGYTF. The CDR3 DNA reads TGTGCCAGCAGCGTAGGTTCAGGGCGCCACGGCTACACCTTC.